This TCR beta chain was recovered during a study of cytomegalovirus exposure and HLA in healthy donors. The CDR3 length is 14 residues. Trimming left V 0 bases short and J 3 bases short, with 6 bases between. CDR1 and CDR2 from the germline V gene are SGHRS and YFSETQ. Sequencing was performed with immunoSEQ multiplex PCR; in TCRdb, only in-frame clones are kept and a portion is missing. The sample includes fewer than 400,000 clones, around 86% of them seen just once. The specimen sequenced was PBMCs. The TCR comes from a young woman in good health and CMV-seronegative. V usage is TRBV5-1 and J usage is TRBJ1-4; TRBD1 is a possible D gene (6 bases). The CDR3: CASSLGTANEKLFF. DNA for the CDR3: TGCGCCAGCAGCTTGGGGACAGCTAATGAAAAACTGTTTTTT.